A selection of T cell receptor beta chains follows, all from one sample in a study of cytomegalovirus exposure and HLA in healthy donors. Clones were read by immunoSEQ multiplex PCR, and TCRdb kept only the in-frame ones, dropping some. The profile covers some 100,000 clones, with approximately 91% appearing a single time and 4.4% taken by the ten largest. Sequenced: PBMCs. These receptor sequences come from a man between 18 and 35 years old in good health and CMV-seropositive. Both conserved end residues are part of each CDR3. D genes are given only for firm matches. Clone sizes are given selectively: once, few, many, or a class where the clone is expanded.

>TRBV10-3|TRBJ2-7|-|-
CAISEGEGEQYF
TGTGCCATCAGTGAGGGTGAGGGCGAGCAGTACTTC
>TRBV4-2|TRBJ1-2|-|-
CASSQGGGTDGYTF
TGTGCCAGCAGCCAAGGGGGGGGGACCGATGGCTACACCTTC
>TRBV2|TRBJ2-5|TRBD2|-
CASSEIAGVQETQYF
TGTGCCAGCAGTGAAATAGCGGGGGTTCAAGAGACCCAGTACTTC
>TRBV5-5|TRBJ1-5|-|-
CASSLNSGQPQHF
TGTGCCAGCAGCTTGAACTCGGGGCAGCCCCAGCATTTT
>TRBV5-1|TRBJ2-3|-|-
CASSPGVGAADTQYF
TGCGCCAGCAGCCCAGGGGTTGGGGCGGCAGATACGCAGTATTTT
>TRBV29-1|TRBJ2-1|TRBD1|-
CSVGQGTEQFF
TGCAGCGTCGGACAGGGTACTGAGCAGTTCTTC
>TRBV6-5|TRBJ2-7|TRBD1|few
CASSYVQGKSYEQYF
TGTGCCAGCAGTTACGTACAGGGGAAATCCTACGAGCAGTACTTC
>TRBV7-2|TRBJ2-3|TRBD2|-
CASSTQGLAGDTQYF
TGTGCCAGCAGCACCCAGGGGCTAGCGGGGGACACGCAGTATTTT
>TRBV19|TRBJ1-4|-|-
CASKRQRNEKLFF
TGTGCCAGTAAAAGACAGCGTAATGAAAAACTGTTTTTT
>TRBV5-1|TRBJ2-3|TRBD2|-
CASSTLLAGGFTDTQYF
TGCGCCAGCAGCACGCTACTAGCGGGGGGTTTCACAGATACGCAGTATTTT
>TRBV6-4|TRBJ2-3|TRBD1|-
CASSGTGGTDTQYF
TGTGCCAGCAGTGGGACAGGGGGCACAGATACGCAGTATTTT
>TRBV28|TRBJ2-5|-|-
CASRLPGGETQYF
TGTGCCAGCAGACTCCCTGGGGGGGAGACCCAGTACTTC
>TRBV10-1|TRBJ2-7|-|few
CASSESGSYEQYF
TGCGCCAGCAGTGAGTCCGGTTCCTACGAGCAGTACTTC
>TRBV15|TRBJ1-1|-|few
CATSLTREGSEAFF
TGTGCCACCAGCCTAACCCGTGAGGGCTCTGAAGCTTTCTTT
>TRBV5-1|TRBJ2-1|-|-
CASSLDLGGYNEQFF
TGCGCCAGCAGCTTGGACCTTGGCGGCTACAATGAGCAGTTCTTC
>TRBV4-1|TRBJ1-1|TRBD1|-
CASSQVQTGPMNTEAFF
TGCGCCAGCAGCCAAGTGCAGACAGGGCCTATGAACACTGAAGCTTTCTTT
>TRBV18|TRBJ1-2|TRBD1|-
CASSPGDRVGYTF
TGTGCCAGCTCACCAGGGGACAGGGTTGGCTACACCTTC
>TRBV6-4|TRBJ2-2|TRBD2|-
CASSPSGGATGELFF
TGTGCCAGCAGTCCGAGCGGGGGGGCCACCGGGGAGCTGTTTTTT
>TRBV11-2|TRBJ2-3|-|-
CASSFPAGRLSTDTQYF
TGTGCCAGCAGCTTTCCCGCCGGGAGACTAAGCACAGATACGCAGTATTTT
>TRBV5-1|TRBJ2-7|TRBD1|once
CASSLNPTGMGYEQYF
TGCGCCAGCAGCTTAAACCCGACAGGGATGGGCTACGAGCAGTACTTC
>TRBV14|TRBJ1-4|-|-
CASSQRDFATNEKLFF
TGTGCCAGCAGCCAAAGGGACTTTGCAACTAATGAAAAACTGTTTTTT
>TRBV9|TRBJ2-7|-|-
CASSGGMAQGSYEQYF
TGTGCCAGCAGCGGGGGTATGGCCCAGGGCTCCTACGAGCAGTACTTC
>TRBV5-4|TRBJ2-4|TRBD1|-
CASSLDRGPQYF
TGTGCCAGCAGCTTGGACAGGGGGCCCCAGTACTTC
>TRBV28|TRBJ1-6|-|-
CASSLNQGGSPLHF
TGTGCCAGCAGCCTCAACCAGGGAGGTTCACCCCTCCACTTT
>TRBV13|TRBJ1-1|-|-
CASSFQDTPNTEAFF
TGTGCCAGCAGCTTCCAGGATACACCGAACACTGAAGCTTTCTTT
>TRBV6-5|TRBJ2-3|TRBD2|-
CASKASGDTDTQYF
TGTGCCAGCAAAGCTAGCGGGGACACAGATACGCAGTATTTT
>TRBV7-8|TRBJ2-5|-|-
CASSLARQGKTQYF
TGTGCCAGCAGCTTAGCGCGGCAGGGCAAGACCCAGTACTTC
>TRBV4-1|TRBJ1-1|-|-
CASSQEQSITEAFF
TGCGCCAGCAGCCAAGAACAGAGCATCACTGAAGCTTTCTTT
>TRBV4-1|TRBJ2-4|TRBD2|-
CASSQLPAGLAGGVAKNIQYF
TGCGCCAGCAGCCAACTACCCGCCGGGCTAGCGGGGGGGGTGGCCAAAAACATTCAGTACTTC
>TRBV7-7|TRBJ2-7|-|-
CASSLDLGQGYKQYF
TGTGCCAGCAGCTTAGACCTCGGGCAGGGATATAAGCAGTACTTC
>TRBV7-2|TRBJ2-7|TRBD1|-
CASSLDRPYEQYF
TGTGCCAGCAGCCTGGACAGGCCCTACGAGCAGTACTTC
>TRBV29-1|TRBJ1-2|-|-
CSVKAVERYGYTF
TGCAGCGTGAAGGCGGTAGAGAGGTATGGCTACACCTTC
>TRBV6-1|TRBJ2-1|TRBD2|-
CASSETMGDTSGGYNEQFF
TGTGCCAGCAGTGAAACTATGGGGGACACTAGCGGGGGGTACAATGAGCAGTTCTTC
>TRBV11-2|TRBJ2-3|TRBD2|-
CASRPSGLAGGYF
TGTGCCAGCAGGCCCTCAGGGTTAGCGGGTGGGTATTTT
>TRBV6-1|TRBJ1-4|-|-
CASRGGGSTNEKLFF
TGTGCCAGCAGGGGAGGGGGTTCAACTAATGAAAAACTGTTTTTT
>TRBV4-2|TRBJ1-4|-|-
CASSQQGHGANEKLFF
TGTGCCAGCAGCCAACAGGGACATGGGGCTAATGAAAAACTGTTTTTT
>TRBV6-1|TRBJ2-2|TRBD1|-
CASNDRAPNTGELFF
TGTGCCAGCAATGACAGGGCACCGAACACCGGGGAGCTGTTTTTT
>TRBV5-1|TRBJ2-1|-|-
CASSLAADNNEQFF
TGCGCCAGCAGCTTGGCCGCGGATAACAATGAGCAGTTCTTC
>TRBV5-1|TRBJ2-7|-|-
CASSLEPGATYEQYF
TGCGCCAGCAGCTTGGAGCCAGGGGCAACCTACGAGCAGTACTTC
>TRBV5-4|TRBJ1-5|-|-
CANPPLVAPRVYQPQHF
TGTGCAAACCCTCCCTTAGTGGCACCCAGGGTTTATCAGCCCCAGCATTTT